Each of the 3 T cell receptor beta chains below was sequenced from the same sample in a study of blood T cell repertoires in COVID-19. The table came from immunoSEQ multiplex PCR; TCRdb's copy has only in-frame clones and leaves some out. Here the sample spans a few hundred thousand clones, around 86% being singletons. Sequenced sample: PBMCs or T cells enriched from blood (not recorded which). The origin of the receptors is a woman between 40 and 50 years old with acute COVID-19.

V is TRBV6-5 and J is TRBJ1-1, with D possibly TRBD1 on 5 matching bases. Per the germline V gene, CDR1 is MNHEY and CDR2 is SVGAGI. Trimming shortened V by 5 bases and J by 4 bases, and 17 bases separated the two germline ends. This CDR3 spans 15 amino acids. In DNA, the CDR3 is TGTGCCAGCAGTCCGTTGGGGGGAGGACCCACTGAAGCTTTCTTT. This translates into CASSPLGGGPTEAFF.

The chain is built from TRBV6-2 or TRBV6-3 and TRBJ2-5; possible D gene TRBD2, 6 bases. Trimming shortened V by 0 bases and J by 5 bases, and 13 bases separated the two germline ends. This CDR3 is 15 amino acids long. Per the germline V gene, CDR1 is MNHEY and CDR2 is SVGEGT. CDR3 in DNA: TGTGCCAGCAGTTACTCGGTGGGACTCTCCGAGACCCAGTACTTC. Translated, it gives CASSYSVGLSETQYF.

V and J are TRBV27 and TRBJ2-6; perhaps TRBD2 as D (6 bases). V was clipped by 6 bases and J by 0 bases, with 12 bases between them. The V gene's germline CDR1 is MNHEY and CDR2 SMNVEV (reference sequence). The CDR3 loop spans 16 amino acids. In DNA form, the CDR3 reads TGTGCCAGCAGACATGGGGGGAACTCTGGGGCCAACGTCCTGACTTTC. Its translation: CASRHGGNSGANVLTF.